Detailed here is one TCR beta chain. The target antigen is unknown. In every patient, relapse followed autologous stem cell transplantation, while exposure to brentuximab vedotin differed. The patients, who had relapsed/refractory classical Hodgkin lymphoma, achieved best responses of complete response, partial response or progressive disease. CDR3 size: 15 residues. V lost 4 bases, J lost 3 bases, and 8 bases stayed unmatched. Germline-derived CDR1 and CDR2 are LNHDA and SQIVND (reference sequence). Sequencing used immunoSEQ multiplex PCR; TCRdb keeps in-frame clones, though not all of them. The table includes under 95,000 clones, around 90% detected once. The sample is drawn from a study of PD-1 blockade in classical Hodgkin lymphoma. General study results and limits: Underlying causes for the observed repertoire differences were not defined, possibly disease activity or prior therapy. CD4+ TCR diversity, unlike CD8+, rose significantly by C4D1. According to reports, newly diagnosed patients had lower baseline TCR diversity than healthy donors, and relapsed/refractory patients had lower baseline TCR diversity still.

This TCR was recovered from a human donor with classical Hodgkin lymphoma. The chain employs TRBV19 and TRBJ2-7, with 8 bases that match TRBD1. The material sequenced was peripheral blood mononuclear cells (PBMCs), taken before the second cycle of nivolumab. The CDR3 sequence is CASSTTGGMLYEQYF. CDR3 nucleotide sequence: TGTGCCAGTAGTACTACAGGGGGAATGCTCTACGAGCAGTACTTC.